This passage covers 16 T cell receptor beta chains from one sample sequenced in a study of beta chain features in type 1 diabetes. These TCRs are of unknown antigen specificity. Study-level findings and limits: Within each of all four CD4+ subsets, Type 1 diabetes patients had TCRB CDR3s that were moderately but significantly shorter.

The isolated RNA, all of it, was reverse transcribed, so expressed TCRB transcripts were what got sequenced. Clones were sequenced by immunoSEQ multiplex PCR, and TCRdb holds only the in-frame ones, with some missing. The table has some 640,000 clones, more than 12% seen once; the top ten hold 0.035% to 0.04%. Sequencing input: naive CD4+ T cells from blood. These receptors were taken from a man aged 18-30 years with type 1 diabetes.

The gene calls are TRBV29-1 and TRBJ2-5, with 7 bases aligning to TRBD1. The CDR3 sequence is 12 residues long. With V trimmed by 7 bases and J by 3 bases, 5 bases remained unmatched. Germline V CDR1 and CDR2: SQVTM, ANQGSEA. CDR3 sequence: CSAGTVEETQYF. The CDR3 bases are TGCAGCGCAGGGACAGTTGAAGAGACCCAGTACTTC.

This clone appeared a few times. This chain connects TRBV7-9 to TRBJ1-1; TRBD1 aligns across 10 bases. V lost 3 bases and J lost 10; bases outside the gene matches: 5. This CDR3 is 13 amino acids long. Germline V gene data show CDR1 as SEHNR and CDR2 as FQNEAQ (reference sequence). The CDR3 coding sequence is TGTGCCAGCAGCTTGGGACAGGGGAGGGGAGCTTTCTTT. It is translated as CASSLGQGRGAFF.

CDR3 residues: CASSPPGDTEAFF. CDR3 sequence (DNA): TGTGCCAGCAGTCCCCCGGGGGACACTGAAGCTTTCTTT. The chain employs TRBV27 and TRBJ1-1, with D possibly matching TRBD1 (5 bases). The germline V gene encodes CDR1 MNHEY and CDR2 SMNVEV (reference sequence). V was shortened by 5 bases and J by 3 bases, with 10 bases between the two germline ends. The CDR3 length is 13 residues.

J is TRBJ1-4 and V is TRBV4-3, with D unresolved. Germline V lookup: CDR1 LGHNA, CDR2 YSLEER. Trimming cost V 0 bases and J 1 base, with 12 bases left between them. This CDR3 is 17 amino acids long. The CDR3 here is CASSQDLSGLTNEKLFF. The CDR3 DNA sequence: TGCGCCAGCAGCCAAGATCTTTCGGGGTTAACTAATGAAAAACTGTTTTTT.

The chain uses TRBV5-6 and TRBJ2-1; TRBD2 matches at 7 bases. The CDR3 totals 14 residues. The junction had 8 bases not matched to a gene; V was cut back by 4 bases and J by 7 bases. Looked up from germline, CDR1 is SGHDT and CDR2 is YYEEEE. The CDR3 coding sequence is TGTGCCAGCAGCCCCTGGCGGGGGAATAATGAGCAGTTCTTC. The encoded protein is CASSPWRGNNEQFF.

In nucleotides, the CDR3 is TGTGCCAGCAGCTTATTCTGGGCTCTAGCGGGGGCGGTAAATGAGCAGTTCTTC. It codes for CASSLFWALAGAVNEQFF. The chain carries TRBV7-2 and TRBJ2-1, with 10 bases lining up with TRBD2. V dropped 2 bases and J dropped 7; count of bases not matched to a gene: 14. Germline CDR1 reads SGHTA; CDR2 reads FQGNSA. The CDR3 has 18 amino acids.

This clone came up a few times. The J gene is TRBJ2-4, the V gene TRBV4-2, with 8 positions matching TRBD2. Per the germline V gene, CDR1 is LGHNA and CDR2 is YNFKEQ. The V and J ends lost 5 bases and 5 bases, in that order; junction bases with no gene match: 11. The CDR3 runs 16 residues. CDR3 nucleotides: TGTGCCAGCAGCACGAACCAGCGGGGGCCTGAAAACATTCAGTACTTC. It encodes CASSTNQRGPENIQYF.

The V call is TRBV6-5, the J call TRBJ1-4, with a weak D call TRBD1 (5 bases). The CDR3 runs to 12 residues. V dropped 8 bases and J dropped 8 bases, with 12 bases sitting between them. Germline V gives CDR1 MNHEY, CDR2 SVGAGI. CDR3 sequence: CASGGRIEKLFF. The CDR3 nucleotides read TGTGCCAGCGGGGGGAGAATCGAAAAACTGTTTTTT.

This clone has only a few counts. The sample contains more than one DNA sequence encoding this CDR3. The chain is built from TRBV6-5 and TRBJ2-7, with D possibly being TRBD2 (6 bases). The length of the CDR3 is 12 residues. Germline V lookup: CDR1 MNHEY, CDR2 SVGAGI. Trimming removed 6 bases at V and 4 bases at J, with 10 bases between. The CDR3 DNA sequence: TGTGCCAGCAGCTCGCGGGGTTACGAGCAGTACTTC. Protein sequence: CASSSRGYEQYF.

The chain links TRBV7-6 to TRBJ2-2; possibly TRBD2 for D (6 bases). V lost 1 base to trimming and J lost 11 bases, with 14 bases between them. Germline CDR1 is SGHVS and CDR2 is FNYEAQ. CDR3 size: 14 residues. This CDR3 reads CASSLGRGLAELFF. The CDR3 coding sequence is TGTGCCAGCAGCTTAGGGCGGGGACTGGCCGAGCTGTTTTTT.

This clone has only a few counts. The chain combines TRBV4-1 with TRBJ1-1, with D possibly TRBD1 on 6 matching bases. Trimming left V 3 bases short and J 4 bases short, with 18 bases between. The CDR3 loop spans 16 amino acids. Per the germline V gene, CDR1 is MGHRA and CDR2 is YSYEKL. CDR3 amino acids: CASSHESRGMGTEAFF. The CDR3 region has the DNA TGCGCCAGCAGCCATGAAAGCAGGGGCATGGGCACTGAAGCTTTCTTT.

The rearrangement links TRBV4-1 to TRBJ2-3; D gene ambiguous. Germline V gene data show CDR1 as MGHRA and CDR2 as YSYEKL. Trimming left V 0 bases short and J 5 bases short, with 6 bases between. The CDR3 is made up of 13 amino acids. CDR3 in DNA: TGCGCCAGCAGCCAAGATATGCAAGATACGCAGTATTTT. Protein sequence: CASSQDMQDTQYF.

The chain is built from TRBV28 and TRBJ2-5, with 8 bases that match TRBD2. V lost 4 bases to trimming and J lost 0 bases; unmatched junction nucleotides: 4. The CDR3 covers 15 residues. Germline-derived CDR1 and CDR2 are MDHEN and SYDVKM. CDR3 in DNA: TGTGCCAGCAGTTCCCAGCGGGGGTACCAAGAGACCCAGTACTTC. It translates to CASSSQRGYQETQYF. Using reference TRBV28 and TRBJ2-5 for the parts outside the CDR3, the full variable domain is DVKVTQSSRYLVKRTGEKVFLECVQDMDHENMFWYRQDPGLGLRLIYFSYDVKMKEKGDIPEGYSVSREKKERFSLILESASTNQTSMYLCASSSQRGYQETQYFGPGTRLLVL.

As concerns this clone: An end of the junction does not agree with germline; a read error may underlie this. The chain joins TRBV7-7 to TRBJ2-5, with 9 positions matching TRBD1. Germline V lookup: CDR1 SSHAT, CDR2 FNYEAQ (reference sequence). This CDR3 is 15 amino acids long. CDR3 residues: CASSLLGQGRETQYF. DNA of the CDR3: TGTGCTAGCAGCTTATTGGGACAGGGTCGAGAGACCCAGTACTTC. The full variable domain, with the rest looked up from reference TRBV7-7 and TRBJ2-5, is GAGVSQSPRYKVTKRGQDVTLRCDPISSHATLYWYQQALGQGPEFLTYFNYEAQPDKSGLPSDRFSAERPEGSISTLTIQRTEQRDSAMYRCASSLLGQGRETQYFGPGTRLLVL.

The V call is TRBV27, the J call TRBJ1-6; D gene ambiguous. Germline values: CDR1 MNHEY, CDR2 SMNVEV (reference sequence). The V end was cut by 10 bases, the J end by 0 bases, with 13 bases between. The CDR3 is 15 amino acids. CDR3 nucleotide sequence: TGTGCCACCGGCCGGAGGAGCTCCTATAATTCACCCCTCCACTTT. Residues: CATGRRSSYNSPLHF.

The chain recombines TRBV29-1 with TRBJ2-1; D tentatively fits TRBD1 or TRBD2 (6 bases each). CDR3 size: 12 residues. V was trimmed by 6 bases and J by 7 bases, leaving 13 bases between them. The germline gives CDR1 SQVTM, CDR2 ANQGSEA. CDR3 nucleotides: TGCAGCGTACTTCAGGGGAGGAATGAGCAGTTCTTC. Its protein product is CSVLQGRNEQFF.